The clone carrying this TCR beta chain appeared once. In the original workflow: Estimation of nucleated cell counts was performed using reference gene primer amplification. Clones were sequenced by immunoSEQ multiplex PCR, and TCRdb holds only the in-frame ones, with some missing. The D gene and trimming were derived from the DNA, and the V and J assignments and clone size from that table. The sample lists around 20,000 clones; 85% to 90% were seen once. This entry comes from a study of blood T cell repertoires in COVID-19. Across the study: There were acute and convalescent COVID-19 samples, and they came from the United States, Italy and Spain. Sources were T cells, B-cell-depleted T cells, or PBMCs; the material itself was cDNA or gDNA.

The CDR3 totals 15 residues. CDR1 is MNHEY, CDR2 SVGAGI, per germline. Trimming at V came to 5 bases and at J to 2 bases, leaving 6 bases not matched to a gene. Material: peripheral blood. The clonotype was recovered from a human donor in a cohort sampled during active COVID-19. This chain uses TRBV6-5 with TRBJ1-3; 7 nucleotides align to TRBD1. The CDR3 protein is CASSPTGSPGNTIYF. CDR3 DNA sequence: TGTGCCAGCAGTCCGACAGGGTCCCCTGGAAACACCATATATTTT.